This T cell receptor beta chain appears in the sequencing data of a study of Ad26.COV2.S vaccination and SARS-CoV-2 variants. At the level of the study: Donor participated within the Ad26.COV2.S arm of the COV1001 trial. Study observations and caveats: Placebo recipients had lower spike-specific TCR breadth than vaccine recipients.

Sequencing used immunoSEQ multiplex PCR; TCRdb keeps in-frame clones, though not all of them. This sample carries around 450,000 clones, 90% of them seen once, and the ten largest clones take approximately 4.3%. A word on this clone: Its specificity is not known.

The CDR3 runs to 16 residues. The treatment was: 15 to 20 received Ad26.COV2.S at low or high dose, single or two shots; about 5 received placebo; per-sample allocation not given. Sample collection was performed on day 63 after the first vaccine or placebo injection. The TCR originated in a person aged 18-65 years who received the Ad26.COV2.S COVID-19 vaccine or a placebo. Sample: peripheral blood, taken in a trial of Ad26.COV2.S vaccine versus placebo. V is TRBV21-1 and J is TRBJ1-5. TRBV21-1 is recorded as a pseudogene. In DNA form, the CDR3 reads TGTGCCAGCAGCAAAGGGGGAGGGTCTAGCAATCAGCCCCAGCATTTT. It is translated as CASSKGGGSSNQPQHF.